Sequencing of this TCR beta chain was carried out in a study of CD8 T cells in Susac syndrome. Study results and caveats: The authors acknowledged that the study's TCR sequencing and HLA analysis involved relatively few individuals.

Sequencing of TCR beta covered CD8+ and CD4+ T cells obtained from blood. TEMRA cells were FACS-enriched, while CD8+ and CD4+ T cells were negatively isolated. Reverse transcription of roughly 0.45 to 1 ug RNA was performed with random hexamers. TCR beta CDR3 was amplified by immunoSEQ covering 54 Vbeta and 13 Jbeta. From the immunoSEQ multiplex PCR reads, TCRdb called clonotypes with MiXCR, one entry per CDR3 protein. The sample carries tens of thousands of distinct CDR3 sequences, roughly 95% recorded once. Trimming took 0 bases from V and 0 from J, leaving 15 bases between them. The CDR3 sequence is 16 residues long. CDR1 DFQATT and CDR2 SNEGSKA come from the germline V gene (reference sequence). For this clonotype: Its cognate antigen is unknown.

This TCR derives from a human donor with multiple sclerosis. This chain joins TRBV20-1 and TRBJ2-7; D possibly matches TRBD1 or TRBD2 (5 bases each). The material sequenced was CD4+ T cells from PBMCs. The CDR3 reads CSAREVGDQISYEQYF. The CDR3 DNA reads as TGCAGTGCTAGAGAGGTGGGGGACCAGATCTCCTACGAGCAGTACTTC.